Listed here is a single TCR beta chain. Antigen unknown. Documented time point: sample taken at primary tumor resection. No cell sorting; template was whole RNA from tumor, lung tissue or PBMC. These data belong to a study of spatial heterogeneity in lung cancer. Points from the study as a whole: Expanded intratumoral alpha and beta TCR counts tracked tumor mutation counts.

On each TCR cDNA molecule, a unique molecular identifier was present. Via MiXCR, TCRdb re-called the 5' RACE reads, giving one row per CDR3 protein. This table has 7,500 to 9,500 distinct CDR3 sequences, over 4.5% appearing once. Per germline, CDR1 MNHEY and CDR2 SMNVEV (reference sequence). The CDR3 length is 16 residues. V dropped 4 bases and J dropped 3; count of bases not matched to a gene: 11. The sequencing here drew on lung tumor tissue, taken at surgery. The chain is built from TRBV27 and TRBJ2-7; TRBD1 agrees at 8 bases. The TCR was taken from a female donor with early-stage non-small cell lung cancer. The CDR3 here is CASSSSLGTGVYEQYF. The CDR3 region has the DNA TGTGCCAGCAGTTCAAGCTTAGGGACAGGAGTCTACGAGCAGTACTTC.